This TCR beta chain was observed in a study of blood T cell repertoires in COVID-19. For the study at large: T cells, B-cell-depleted T cells, or PBMCs provided the cDNA or gDNA that served as material.

Assay used: immunoSEQ multiplex PCR; TCRdb lists only in-frame clones, some missing. The sample includes roughly 300,000 clones, 70% to 90% of them seen just once. Germline CDR1 WNHNN, CDR2 SYGVQD (reference sequence). The CDR3 has 12 residues. Sequences were obtained from peripheral blood. This clonotype was obtained from a man in his late teens or twenties with active or convalescent COVID-19. The rearrangement uses TRBV10-1 and TRBJ1-5; D might be TRBD1 (6 bases). CDR3 amino acids: CLRGLSNQPQHF. The CDR3 nucleotides are TGCCTCAGGGGTTTGAGCAATCAGCCCCAGCATTTT.